The 32 T cell receptor beta chains presented below share a single source sample, sequenced in a study of PD-1 blockade in classical Hodgkin lymphoma. Specified time point: cycle 4 day 1 (C4D1), after 6 weeks of nivolumab. Each patient relapsed following autologous stem cell transplantation, and prior brentuximab vedotin exposure differed. Produced via immunoSEQ multiplex PCR; TCRdb's table is partial and in-frame only. The table shows about 27,000 clones, with about 72% occurring only once. The sequencing used peripheral blood mononuclear cells (PBMCs), collected before the fourth cycle of nivolumab. These receptors all stem from a human donor with classical Hodgkin lymphoma.

The chain is built from TRBV7-9 and TRBJ2-1; D ambiguous. The CDR3 runs to 17 residues. Germline V gives CDR1 SEHNR, CDR2 FQNEAQ (reference sequence). V dropped 3 bases and J dropped 0 bases, with 15 bases sitting between them. Written as DNA, the CDR3 is TGTGCCAGCAGCTTCCCCTTCGGTAGAGTCTCCTACAATGAGCAGTTCTTC. Protein sequence: CASSFPFGRVSYNEQFF.

This clone was seen a few times. J is TRBJ2-7 and V is TRBV10-2; D uncertain. The CDR3 covers 14 residues. Trimming shortened V by 3 bases and J by 2 bases, and 11 bases separated the two germline ends. In germline, CDR1 is WSHSY, CDR2 SAAADI. The CDR3 here is CASSERGRAYEQYF. In nucleotides, the CDR3 is TGCGCCAGCAGTGAACGAGGACGGGCCTACGAGCAGTACTTC.

V and J are TRBV7-2 and TRBJ1-5; a possible D gene is TRBD1 (5 bases). The CDR3 is made up of 14 amino acids. The V gene lost 4 bases and the J gene lost 9 bases, with 16 bases spanning the gap. The germline gives CDR1 SGHTA, CDR2 FQGNSA. The CDR3, as DNA: TGTGCCAGCAGCTCGGGGGACCGAGCATCGCCCCAGCATTTT. It codes for CASSSGDRASPQHF.

This sequence joins TRBV6-5 and TRBJ2-3; the D gene is possibly TRBD1 (5 bases). Between the trimmed V and J ends, which lost 5 bases and 6 bases, there was a span of 15 bases. The CDR3 has 14 amino acids. Germline-derived CDR1 and CDR2 are MNHEY and SVGAGI. The CDR3 spells CASSLGAPFDTQYF. DNA for the CDR3: TGTGCCAGCAGTCTAGGGGCCCCTTTCGATACGCAGTATTTT.

CDR3 residues: CASSTGYSGNTIYF. In DNA, the CDR3 is TGTGCCAGTAGTACGGGATACTCTGGAAACACCATATATTTT. This rearrangement joins TRBV19 to TRBJ1-3; no reliable D call. Germline V gene lookup returns CDR1 LNHDA and CDR2 SQIVND (reference sequence). The CDR3 totals 14 residues. V shed 4 bases and J shed 0 bases, with 7 bases lying between them.

This chain uses TRBV6-1 with TRBJ2-4, with D perhaps TRBD2 (7 bases). The CDR3 sequence is 14 residues long. V shed 6 bases and J shed 6 bases, with 15 bases lying between them. CDR1 is MNHNS, CDR2 SASEGT, per germline. The CDR3 DNA sequence: TGTGCCAGCAGCCACGAGGGAGGGGGAAACATTCAGTACTTC. Encoded protein: CASSHEGGGNIQYF.

V and J are TRBV7-9 and TRBJ1-2; D is uncertain. The CDR3 contains 14 residues. V lost 1 base, J lost 4 bases, and 10 bases lay in between. The germline gives CDR1 SEHNR, CDR2 FQNEAQ (reference sequence). CDR3 DNA: TGTGCCAGCAGCTTAGAGGGCCGGTTCTATGGCTACACCTTC. Its translation is CASSLEGRFYGYTF.

The chain has TRBV19 and TRBJ2-7; 8 bases fit TRBD1. Looked up from germline, CDR1 is LNHDA and CDR2 is SQIVND (reference sequence). The V segment lost 5 bases and the J segment 3 bases; nucleotides outside the gene matches: 3. This CDR3 has 13 amino acids. Here the CDR3 reads CASSVGQDYEQYF. The CDR3 nucleotides are TGTGCCAGTAGTGTGGGACAGGACTACGAGCAGTACTTC.

The chain links TRBV29-1 to TRBJ1-2; D unresolved. The CDR3 spans 14 residues. V lost 2 bases and J lost 5, with 15 bases in between. The V gene's germline CDR1 is SQVTM and CDR2 ANQGSEA. CDR3 DNA: TGCAGCGTTGAATTTTCCGTTGGAGAATATGGCTACACCTTC. This codes for CSVEFSVGEYGYTF.

The CDR3 sequence: CASSEPGETQYF. Written as DNA, the CDR3 is TGTGCCAGCAGCGAACCAGGAGAGACCCAGTACTTC. V gene TRBV2 combines with J gene TRBJ2-5; the D is unclear. There are 12 residues in the CDR3. Trimming stripped 6 bases from V and 4 bases from J, with 9 bases between. Germline V gene sequence: CDR1 SNHLY, CDR2 FYNNEI.

This clone has just one count. The chain is built from TRBV9 and TRBJ1-2, with D perhaps matching TRBD1 (5 bases). CDR1 and CDR2 (germline): SGDLS, YYNGEE. Deletions cut 2 bases from V and 3 bases from J, with 14 bases between. This CDR3 is 15 amino acids long. This CDR3 is CASSVGAKPDYGYTF. DNA of the CDR3: TGTGCCAGCAGCGTCGGGGCTAAGCCAGACTATGGCTACACCTTC.

V usage is TRBV5-5 and J usage is TRBJ2-7; 7 nucleotides agree with TRBD2. Germline V gene data show CDR1 as SGHKS and CDR2 as YYEKEE (reference sequence). The CDR3 is made up of 14 amino acids. Unmatched junction bases numbered 5, after V lost 0 bases and J lost 5 bases. The CDR3 is CASSLDTSVDEQYF. The CDR3 bases are TGTGCCAGCAGCTTGGATACTAGCGTGGACGAGCAGTACTTC. The variable domain in full, completed from reference TRBV5-5 and TRBJ2-7, reads DAGVTQSPTHLIKTRGQQVTLRCSPISGHKSVSWYQQVLGQGPQFIFQYYEKEERGRGNFPDRFSARQFPNYSSELNVNALLLGDSALYLCASSLDTSVDEQYFGPGTRLTVT.

CDR3 sequence reads: CSVGGANTEAFF. CDR3 coding DNA: TGCAGCGTTGGGGGAGCGAACACTGAAGCTTTCTTT. The rearrangement links TRBV29-1 to TRBJ1-1; D not resolved. The CDR3 loop spans 12 amino acids. V dropped 4 bases and J dropped 1 base, with 7 bases sitting between them. CDR1 is SQVTM and CDR2 is ANQGSEA in the germline V gene.

In its sample, this clone was seen a few times. The rearrangement uses TRBV6-6 and TRBJ2-7; 7 positions match TRBD1. In germline, CDR1 is MNHNY, CDR2 SVGAGI (reference sequence). The V gene end was trimmed by 8 bases and the J gene end by 0 bases; junction bases not matched to a gene: 4. The CDR3 contains 13 residues. The DNA for the CDR3 is TGTGCCAGCTTAGGGGACAGCTCCTACGAGCAGTACTTC. It specifies CASLGDSSYEQYF.

This clone was recorded a few times. The CDR3 DNA sequence: TGTGCCAGCAAAATAAGGACAGGGGCGGACACTGAAGCTTTCTTT. Translation gives CASKIRTGADTEAFF. The V call is TRBV6-6, the J call TRBJ1-1, with 9 bases fitting TRBD1. V lost 7 bases, J lost 3 bases, and 9 bases stayed unmatched. This CDR3 has 15 residues. CDR1 and CDR2 (germline): MNHNY, SVGAGI (reference sequence).

This CDR3 reads CASRVEGQMDTEAFF. CDR3 DNA sequence: TGCGCCAGCAGGGTTGAGGGACAGATGGACACTGAAGCTTTCTTT. This chain joins TRBV4-1 and TRBJ1-1, with TRBD1 matching 7 bases. The CDR3 runs to 15 residues. J was trimmed by 3 bases and V by 6 bases; bases with no gene match: 10. CDR1 MGHRA and CDR2 YSYEKL come from the germline V gene.

The chain carries TRBV6-1 and TRBJ2-1; D unclear. Trimming removed 2 bases at V and 6 bases at J, with 11 bases between. The CDR3 covers 14 residues. Germline V gene lookup returns CDR1 MNHNS and CDR2 SASEGT. CDR3 sequence (DNA): TGTGCCAGCAGTGAAAGGATGGGAACCAATGAGCAGTTCTTC. It codes for CASSERMGTNEQFF.

This clone was detected only a few times. V usage is TRBV29-1 and J usage is TRBJ2-5, with D possibly matching TRBD2 (6 bases). CDR3 size: 13 residues. The ends were cut back, 8 bases at V and 4 bases at J, with 17 bases in the middle. The germline CDR1 and CDR2 sequences are SQVTM and ANQGSEA. The DNA for the CDR3 is TGCAGCTCCTCCGGGGACTTCGGAGAGACCCAGTACTTC. Residues: CSSSGDFGETQYF.

The chain uses TRBV19 and TRBJ1-5, with 7 bases aligning to TRBD1. There are 15 residues in the CDR3. Germline lookup yields CDR1 LNHDA and CDR2 SQIVND (reference sequence). V trimming: 4 bases; J trimming: 0 bases; junction bases outside the gene matches: 3. The CDR3 coding sequence is TGTGCCAGTAGTACACAGGGGTATAGCAATCAGCCCCAGCATTTT. Its translation is CASSTQGYSNQPQHF.

There are a few counts of this clone. The gene calls are TRBV18 and TRBJ1-2; D unclear. CDR3 length: 14 amino acids. Germline CDR1 is KGHSH and CDR2 is LQKENI. V was trimmed by 6 bases and J by 1 base, leaving 12 bases between them. The CDR3 nucleotides are TGTGCCAGCTCCCCTAACAGCAATAACTATGGCTACACCTTC. The encoded protein is CASSPNSNNYGYTF. The full variable domain, its missing parts supplied by reference TRBV18 and TRBJ1-2, is NAGVMQNPRHLVRRRGQEARLRCSPMKGHSHVYWYRQLPEEGLKFMVYLQKENIIDESGMPKERFSAEFPKEGPSILRIQQVVRGDSAAYFCASSPNSNNYGYTFGSGTRLTVV.

In its sample, this clone was seen a few times. The rearrangement joins TRBV28 to TRBJ1-5; TRBD1 might be the D (6 bases). Trimming took off 2 bases at V and 5 bases at J, with 10 bases between the two ends. The CDR3 has 14 amino acids. CDR1 and CDR2 (germline): MDHEN, SYDVKM. The CDR3 is CASSLTRGDQPQHF. For the CDR3, the DNA is TGTGCCAGCAGTTTAACAAGGGGGGATCAGCCCCAGCATTTT.

The chain is built from TRBV28 and TRBJ2-1; D is ambiguous. This CDR3 comprises 12 residues. Germline CDR1 reads MDHEN; CDR2 reads SYDVKM. V was clipped by 3 bases and J by 14 bases, with 14 bases between them. This CDR3 reads CASSFNRQGEFF. In DNA form, the CDR3 reads TGTGCCAGCAGTTTCAATCGGCAAGGAGAGTTCTTC.

The V call is TRBV6-1, the J call TRBJ1-2; D gene ambiguous. V dropped 1 base and J dropped 3 bases, with 6 bases sitting between them. Germline lookup yields CDR1 MNHNS and CDR2 SASEGT. This CDR3 is built from 13 residues. The DNA of the CDR3 is TGTGCCAGCAGTGAAGAACAGTACTATGGCTACACCTTC. Encoded protein: CASSEEQYYGYTF.

This rearrangement joins TRBV10-3 to TRBJ2-1; D may be TRBD2 (6 bases). The CDR3 has 15 amino acids. Trimming cost V 3 bases and J 2 bases, with 11 bases left between them. Germline V gene data show CDR1 as ENHRY and CDR2 as SYGVKD. The CDR3 DNA is TGTGCCATCAGTGATTTTAGACTAGCCTACAATGAGCAGTTCTTC. Translating it yields CAISDFRLAYNEQFF.

The DNA for the CDR3 is TGTGCCAGCAGCTTATCCCCAGGCTCGGGAGGCTACACCTTC. Translating it yields CASSLSPGSGGYTF. This chain connects TRBV11-2 to TRBJ1-2; D unresolved. Per germline, CDR1 SGHAT and CDR2 FQNNGV. This CDR3 is built from 14 residues. V was trimmed by 2 bases and J by 8 bases, leaving 15 bases between them.

The chain couples TRBV6-5 to TRBJ1-1; tentative D call: TRBD1 (5 bases). The CDR3 loop spans 16 amino acids. Trimming cost V 0 bases and J 5 bases, with 16 bases left between them. Germline assignment: CDR1 MNHEY and CDR2 SVGAGI. This chain's CDR3 is CASSYSRQGKGTEAFF. DNA for the CDR3: TGTGCCAGCAGTTACTCTAGGCAGGGTAAGGGAACTGAAGCTTTCTTT.

This chain joins TRBV9 and TRBJ2-7; TRBD1 might be the D (8 bases). This CDR3 is built from 15 residues. V was cut by 3 bases and J by 4 bases, with 17 bases left in between. Germline assignment: CDR1 SGDLS and CDR2 YYNGEE. CDR3 in DNA: TGTGCCAGCAGCGAAGCGGGACAGGCTTCTTACGAGCAGTACTTC. The encoded protein is CASSEAGQASYEQYF.

In DNA form, the CDR3 reads TGTGCCTGGCGGGATTACAATGAGCAGTTCTTC. The encoded protein is CAWRDYNEQFF. The chain recombines TRBV30 with TRBJ2-1; D perhaps matches TRBD2 (5 bases). Trimming removed 5 bases from V and 4 bases from J, with 6 bases in between. The CDR3 extends over 11 amino acids. From germline, CDR1 is GTSNPN and CDR2 SVGIG (reference sequence). Together with reference TRBV30 and TRBJ2-1, the CDR3 gives the full variable domain: SQTIHQWPATLVQPVGSPLSLECTVEGTSNPNLYWYRQAAGRGLQLLFYSVGIGQISSEVPQNLSASRPQDRQFILSSKKLLLSDSGFYLCAWRDYNEQFFGPGTRLTVL.

This clone is termed medium-sized. V gene TRBV18 combines with J gene TRBJ2-1; 8 positions agree with TRBD2. CDR1 and CDR2 (germline): KGHSH, LQKENI. The length of the CDR3 is 14 residues. The V and J ends lost 4 bases and 9 bases, in that order; junction bases with no gene match: 8. CDR3 sequence: CASSRSGEGFEQFF. As DNA, the CDR3 is TGTGCCAGCTCACGTAGCGGGGAAGGATTTGAGCAGTTCTTC.

This clone was detected only a few times. V gene TRBV5-1 combines with J gene TRBJ2-1; TRBD2 matches 12 bases. V was pared by 4 bases and J by 8 bases, with 13 bases of the junction left unmatched. CDR1 is SGHRS and CDR2 is YFSETQ in the germline V gene. This CDR3 has 17 residues. The chain's CDR3 is CASSRAPSGGAVDEQFF. CDR3 coding DNA: TGCGCCAGCAGCCGGGCGCCTAGCGGGGGGGCCGTAGATGAGCAGTTCTTC.

The rearrangement links TRBV5-1 to TRBJ2-2; D gene uncertain. CDR1 and CDR2 from the germline V gene are SGHRS and YFSETQ. This CDR3 contains 12 residues. Trimming removed 2 bases at V and 2 bases at J, with 1 base between. CDR3 sequence: CASSFNTGELFF. The CDR3 DNA follows: TGCGCCAGCAGCTTTAACACCGGGGAGCTGTTTTTT. The complete variable domain, with remaining parts taken from reference TRBV5-1 and TRBJ2-2, reads KAGVTQTPRYLIKTRGQQVTLSCSPISGHRSVSWYQQTPGQGLQFLFEYFSETQRNKGNFPGRFSGRQFSNSRSEMNVSTLELGDSALYLCASSFNTGELFFGEGSRLTVL.

The V gene is TRBV11-3, the J gene TRBJ2-5; 7 nucleotides line up with TRBD1. J gave up 1 base and V 4 bases, and 9 bases lay outside the gene matches. The CDR3 is made up of 16 amino acids. Germline lookup yields CDR1 SGHNT and CDR2 YENEEA. CDR3: CASSSRTGRGQETQYF. CDR3 bases: TGTGCCAGCAGCTCACGGACAGGCCGGGGCCAAGAGACCCAGTACTTC.